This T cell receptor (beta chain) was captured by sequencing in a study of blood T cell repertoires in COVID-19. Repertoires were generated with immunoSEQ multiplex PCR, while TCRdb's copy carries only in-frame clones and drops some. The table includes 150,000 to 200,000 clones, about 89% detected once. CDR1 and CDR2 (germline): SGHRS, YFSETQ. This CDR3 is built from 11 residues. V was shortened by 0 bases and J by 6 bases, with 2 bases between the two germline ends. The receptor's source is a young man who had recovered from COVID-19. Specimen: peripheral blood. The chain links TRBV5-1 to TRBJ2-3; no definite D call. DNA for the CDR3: TGCGCCAGCAGCTTGGCTGATACGCAGTATTTT. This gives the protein CASSLADTQYF.